The present T cell receptor (beta chain) was sequenced within a study of T-cell reconstitution after alpha-beta-depleted transplantation in children. The sample holds many counts of this clonotype. The ends were cut back, 6 bases at V and 2 bases at J, with 14 bases in the middle. This CDR3 contains 14 residues. It was with unique molecular identifiers that the TCRbeta library was prepared. One entry per CDR3 protein results from TCRdb running MiXCR on the PCR reads. The sample gives a few hundred thousand distinct CDR3 sequences, 10% of which show up once; approximately 2.3% is in the top ten. This sequence was found in a human donor who donated a stem cell graft to a child with acute lymphoblastic leukemia. The chain employs TRBV12-3 or TRBV12-4 and TRBJ2-7, with D possibly TRBD2 on 6 matching bases. The sequences come from PBMCs from the stem cell graft donor, collected from the stem cell graft. CDR3 sequence: CASSPWDSPYEQYF. CDR3 nucleotides: TGTGCCAGCAGCCCATGGGACTCCCCCTACGAGCAGTACTTC.